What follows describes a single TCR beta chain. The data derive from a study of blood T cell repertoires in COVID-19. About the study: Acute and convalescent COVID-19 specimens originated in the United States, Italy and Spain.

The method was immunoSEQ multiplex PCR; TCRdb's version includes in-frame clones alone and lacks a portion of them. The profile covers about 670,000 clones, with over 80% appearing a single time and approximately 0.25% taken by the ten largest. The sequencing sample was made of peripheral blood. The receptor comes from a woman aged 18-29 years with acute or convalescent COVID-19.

For the CDR3, the DNA is TGCGCCAGCAGTCAATTGGGGCTGGGCGGCTACTCCTACGAGCAGTACTTC. As protein: CASSQLGLGGYSYEQYF. This chain connects TRBV23-1 to TRBJ2-7; maybe TRBD1 (5 bases). TRBV23-1 qualifies as an ORF whose function is uncertain. Trimming left V 1 base short and J 0 bases short, with 16 bases between. This CDR3 contains 17 residues.